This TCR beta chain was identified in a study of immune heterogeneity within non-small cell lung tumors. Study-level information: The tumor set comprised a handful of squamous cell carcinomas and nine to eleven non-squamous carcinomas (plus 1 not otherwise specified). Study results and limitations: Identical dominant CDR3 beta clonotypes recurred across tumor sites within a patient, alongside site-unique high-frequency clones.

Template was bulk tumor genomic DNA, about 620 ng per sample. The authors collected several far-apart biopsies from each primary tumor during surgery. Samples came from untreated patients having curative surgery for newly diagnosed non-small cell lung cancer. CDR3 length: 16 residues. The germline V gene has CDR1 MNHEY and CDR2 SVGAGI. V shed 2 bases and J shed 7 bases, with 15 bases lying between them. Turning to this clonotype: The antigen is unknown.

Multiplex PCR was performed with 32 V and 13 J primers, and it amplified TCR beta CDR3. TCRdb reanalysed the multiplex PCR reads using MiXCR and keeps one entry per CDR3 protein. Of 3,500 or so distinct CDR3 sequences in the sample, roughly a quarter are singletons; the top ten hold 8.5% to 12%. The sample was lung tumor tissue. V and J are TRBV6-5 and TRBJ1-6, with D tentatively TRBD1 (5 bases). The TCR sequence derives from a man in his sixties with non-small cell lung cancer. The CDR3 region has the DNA TGTGCCAGCAGTTACCGCTCCTCGGGGCCAAATTCACCCCTCCACTTT. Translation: CASSYRSSGPNSPLHF.